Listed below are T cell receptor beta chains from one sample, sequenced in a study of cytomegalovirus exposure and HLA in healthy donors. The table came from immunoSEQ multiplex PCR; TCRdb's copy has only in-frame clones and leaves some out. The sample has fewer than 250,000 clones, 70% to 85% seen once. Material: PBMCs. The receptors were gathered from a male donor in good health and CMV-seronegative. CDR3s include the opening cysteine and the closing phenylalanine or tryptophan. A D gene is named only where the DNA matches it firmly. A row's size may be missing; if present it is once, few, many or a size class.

CDR3nt: TGTGCCAGCAGCTTAGGGGGCGGACCGAACACTGAAGCTTTCTTT
CDR3aa: CASSLGGGPNTEAFF
j_gene: TRBJ1-1
abundance: NA
v_gene: TRBV11-3
d_gene: NA

CDR3nt: TGTGCCAGCAGTTGGGAAGCGGGGAGTGAAGCTTTCTTT
CDR3aa: CASSWEAGSEAFF
j_gene: TRBJ1-1
abundance: once
v_gene: TRBV6-5
d_gene: NA

CDR3nt: TGTGCCAGCAGTCGCCGGGGGTCCGGGGGTAACACCATATATTTT
CDR3aa: CASSRRGSGGNTIYF
j_gene: TRBJ1-3
abundance: NA
v_gene: TRBV6-5
d_gene: NA

CDR3nt: TGTGCCAGCAGTTACGGCTGGTTAAGCACAGATACGCAGTATTTT
CDR3aa: CASSYGWLSTDTQYF
j_gene: TRBJ2-3
abundance: NA
v_gene: TRBV6-5
d_gene: NA

CDR3nt: TGTGCCAGCAGTACAGGGGATCTCCTCCACTTT
CDR3aa: CASSTGDLLHF
j_gene: TRBJ1-6
abundance: NA
v_gene: TRBV6-5
d_gene: TRBD1

CDR3nt: TGTTCCAGCAGGCCGGGGGGCGGGTCCCCCTACGAGCAGTACTTC
CDR3aa: CSSRPGGGSPYEQYF
j_gene: TRBJ2-7
abundance: once
v_gene: TRBV7-9
d_gene: NA

CDR3nt: TGTGCCATCAGTGACCAGAGCAATCAGCCCCAGCATTTT
CDR3aa: CAISDQSNQPQHF
j_gene: TRBJ1-5
abundance: few
v_gene: TRBV10-3
d_gene: NA

CDR3nt: TGTGCCAGCACCCCTCGGGGGACAGGGGGTACCGGGGAGCTGTTTTTT
CDR3aa: CASTPRGTGGTGELFF
j_gene: TRBJ2-2
abundance: NA
v_gene: TRBV6-6
d_gene: TRBD1

CDR3nt: TGTGCCAGCAGTTTTGCACCAGCGTCAGATACGCAGTATTTT
CDR3aa: CASSFAPASDTQYF
j_gene: TRBJ2-3
abundance: few
v_gene: TRBV6-5
d_gene: NA

CDR3nt: TGTGCCAGCAGCGCCGGGACTAGCGGCACCGGGGAGCTGTTTTTT
CDR3aa: CASSAGTSGTGELFF
j_gene: TRBJ2-2
abundance: NA
v_gene: TRBV7-6
d_gene: TRBD2

CDR3nt: TGTGCCAGCAGTGAAGTCAGGGGTTCCACCGGGGAGCTGTTTTTT
CDR3aa: CASSEVRGSTGELFF
j_gene: TRBJ2-2
abundance: NA
v_gene: TRBV2
d_gene: NA

CDR3nt: TGTGCCAGCAGCTTACTAGTCACAGATACGCAGTATTTT
CDR3aa: CASSLLVTDTQYF
j_gene: TRBJ2-3
abundance: NA
v_gene: TRBV7-3
d_gene: NA

CDR3nt: TGCAGCGTTGAACTGGGCCCTAACTATGGCTACACCTTC
CDR3aa: CSVELGPNYGYTF
j_gene: TRBJ1-2
abundance: NA
v_gene: TRBV29-1
d_gene: NA

CDR3nt: TGCGCCAGCAGCCCGGGATCCTACAATGAGCAGTTCTTC
CDR3aa: CASSPGSYNEQFF
j_gene: TRBJ2-1
abundance: NA
v_gene: TRBV5-1
d_gene: NA

CDR3nt: TGCAGCGGGCACGATAATAATGAGCAGTTCTTC
CDR3aa: CSGHDNNEQFF
j_gene: TRBJ2-1
abundance: NA
v_gene: TRBV29-1
d_gene: NA

CDR3nt: TGTGCCAGTAGTATTCAAGTTGCAGGGACAGGGTTAGAAGAGACCCAGTACTTC
CDR3aa: CASSIQVAGTGLEETQYF
j_gene: TRBJ2-5
abundance: NA
v_gene: TRBV19
d_gene: TRBD1

CDR3nt: TGCGCCAGCAGTGAGGGTCGTCGAGCAGATACGCAGTATTTT
CDR3aa: CASSEGRRADTQYF
j_gene: TRBJ2-3
abundance: NA
v_gene: TRBV10-1
d_gene: NA

CDR3nt: TGTGCCAGCAGCTTGGCTGCAGGACAGGGACGACAGCCCCAGCATTTT
CDR3aa: CASSLAAGQGRQPQHF
j_gene: TRBJ1-5
abundance: NA
v_gene: TRBV5-6
d_gene: TRBD1

CDR3nt: TGTGCCAGCAGTGAAGGGCAGGGGCTAGCGGGGAGCACAGATACGCAGTATTTT
CDR3aa: CASSEGQGLAGSTDTQYF
j_gene: TRBJ2-3
abundance: NA
v_gene: TRBV25-1
d_gene: TRBD2

CDR3nt: TGTGCCTGGATGCCACAGATGAACACTGAAGCTTTCTTT
CDR3aa: CAWMPQMNTEAFF
j_gene: TRBJ1-1
abundance: NA
v_gene: TRBV30
d_gene: NA

CDR3nt: TGTGCCAGCAGCTCGGGAGTGGGTGAAAAACTGTTTTTT
CDR3aa: CASSSGVGEKLFF
j_gene: TRBJ1-4
abundance: few
v_gene: TRBV5-8
d_gene: NA

CDR3nt: TGCGCCAGCAGCCCCTCTACCTCCTGGGCTAACGAGCAGTACTTC
CDR3aa: CASSPSTSWANEQYF
j_gene: TRBJ2-7
abundance: NA
v_gene: TRBV4-1
d_gene: NA

CDR3nt: TGTGCCAGCAGTCCCCTGGACCCAGCAGGGTGGGAAGAGCAGTACTTC
CDR3aa: CASSPLDPAGWEEQYF
j_gene: TRBJ2-7
abundance: NA
v_gene: TRBV27
d_gene: NA

CDR3nt: TGTGCCAGCAGCTTTTGGGCAGGGGTAGGCGAGCAGTACTTC
CDR3aa: CASSFWAGVGEQYF
j_gene: TRBJ2-7
abundance: NA
v_gene: TRBV5-6
d_gene: NA

CDR3nt: TGTGCCAGTAGTCTACAGGGAACTGCAACTAATGAAAAACTGTTTTTT
CDR3aa: CASSLQGTATNEKLFF
j_gene: TRBJ1-4
abundance: NA
v_gene: TRBV19
d_gene: NA

CDR3nt: TGCGCCAGCAGCCCCGCGGGGGGGAGCTACACCTTC
CDR3aa: CASSPAGGSYTF
j_gene: TRBJ1-2
abundance: NA
v_gene: TRBV4-1
d_gene: NA

CDR3nt: TGTGCCATCAGTGAACAGGGGGCTTCCTACAATGAGCAGTTCTTC
CDR3aa: CAISEQGASYNEQFF
j_gene: TRBJ2-1
abundance: NA
v_gene: TRBV10-3
d_gene: TRBD1

CDR3nt: TGTGCCAGCAGCTTAGACAGGCGGCCCAATGAGCAGTTCTTC
CDR3aa: CASSLDRRPNEQFF
j_gene: TRBJ2-1
abundance: NA
v_gene: TRBV7-8
d_gene: NA

CDR3nt: TGTGCCAGCAGCAAGGAGGGGAGAAGCAATCAGCCCCAGCATTTT
CDR3aa: CASSKEGRSNQPQHF
j_gene: TRBJ1-5
abundance: NA
v_gene: TRBV5-8
d_gene: NA

CDR3nt: TGTGCCAGCAGTGATTCCCCGTCCAGGGGGGAGCTGTTTTTT
CDR3aa: CASSDSPSRGELFF
j_gene: TRBJ2-2
abundance: few
v_gene: TRBV6-1
d_gene: NA

CDR3nt: TGCAGCGTTAGACTCCCCACAGGGGGCATCGACGAGCAGTACTTC
CDR3aa: CSVRLPTGGIDEQYF
j_gene: TRBJ2-7
abundance: NA
v_gene: TRBV29-1
d_gene: TRBD1

CDR3nt: TGTGCCAGCAGCTTCGCAGGGGGAGTGGGGCCCCAGCATTTT
CDR3aa: CASSFAGGVGPQHF
j_gene: TRBJ1-5
abundance: few
v_gene: TRBV5-8
d_gene: TRBD1

CDR3nt: TGTGCCAGCAAGGTTGCGGGACCGAACACCGGGGAGCTGTTTTTT
CDR3aa: CASKVAGPNTGELFF
j_gene: TRBJ2-2
abundance: NA
v_gene: TRBV6-5
d_gene: NA

CDR3nt: TGTGCCAGCAGTTTACCGGGGAATGAGCAGTTCTTC
CDR3aa: CASSLPGNEQFF
j_gene: TRBJ2-1
abundance: NA
v_gene: TRBV28
d_gene: NA

CDR3nt: TGTGCCAGCTCACCCGGACAGGGGGACTATGGCTACACCTTC
CDR3aa: CASSPGQGDYGYTF
j_gene: TRBJ1-2
abundance: NA
v_gene: TRBV18
d_gene: TRBD1

CDR3nt: TGCGCCAGCAGCCTGGGACAGCCGGGGGAGACCCAGTACTTC
CDR3aa: CASSLGQPGETQYF
j_gene: TRBJ2-5
abundance: NA
v_gene: TRBV4-1
d_gene: TRBD1

CDR3nt: TGTGCCACCAGTCCCGCTGCTAGCGGGAGATTCTCCGGGGAGCTGTTTTTT
CDR3aa: CATSPAASGRFSGELFF
j_gene: TRBJ2-2
abundance: NA
v_gene: TRBV15
d_gene: TRBD2

CDR3nt: TGCGCCAGCAGCCTGCGACCCGGACTAGCGGGAGTTGACTCCTACTACGAGCAGTACTTC
CDR3aa: CASSLRPGLAGVDSYYEQYF
j_gene: TRBJ2-7
abundance: NA
v_gene: TRBV5-1
d_gene: TRBD2

CDR3nt: TGTGCCAGTAGTATAGACCCACCTAAAAAGGAAGCTTTCTTT
CDR3aa: CASSIDPPKKEAFF
j_gene: TRBJ1-1
abundance: once
v_gene: TRBV19
d_gene: NA

CDR3nt: TGCGCCAGCAGTGACTTAAGCGGGAATGAAGGGACCCAGTACTTC
CDR3aa: CASSDLSGNEGTQYF
j_gene: TRBJ2-5
abundance: NA
v_gene: TRBV10-2
d_gene: TRBD2

CDR3nt: TGTGCCAGCAGCTTAACAGGGAGCTCCTACGAGCAGTACTTC
CDR3aa: CASSLTGSSYEQYF
j_gene: TRBJ2-7
abundance: few
v_gene: TRBV4-2
d_gene: NA

CDR3nt: TGTGCCAGCAGCGTAGCTCCGACAGCATCCTACGAGCAGTACTTC
CDR3aa: CASSVAPTASYEQYF
j_gene: TRBJ2-7
abundance: once
v_gene: TRBV9
d_gene: NA

CDR3nt: TGTGCCAGCAGCTCCCTTTACGAGCAGTACTTC
CDR3aa: CASSSLYEQYF
j_gene: TRBJ2-7
abundance: NA
v_gene: TRBV5-6
d_gene: NA

CDR3nt: TGTGCCAGTAGTACTCAGGGGAATTCACCCCTCCACTTT
CDR3aa: CASSTQGNSPLHF
j_gene: TRBJ1-6
abundance: NA
v_gene: TRBV19
d_gene: NA

CDR3nt: TGTGCCAGCGAAGGGGCAGGGGACTACGAGCAGTACTTC
CDR3aa: CASEGAGDYEQYF
j_gene: TRBJ2-7
abundance: NA
v_gene: TRBV7-9
d_gene: NA

CDR3nt: TGTGCCAGCAGTGAATCTTCAACTCAAGAGACCCAGTACTTC
CDR3aa: CASSESSTQETQYF
j_gene: TRBJ2-5
abundance: NA
v_gene: TRBV6-1
d_gene: NA

CDR3nt: TGTGCCAGCAGTTTGGTAGAAGGTGGAGTTTTGTACGAGCAGTACTTC
CDR3aa: CASSLVEGGVLYEQYF
j_gene: TRBJ2-7
abundance: NA
v_gene: TRBV28
d_gene: NA

CDR3nt: TGTGCCAGCAGCCCCGGGGTGAGGAGGGCCTACGAGCAGTACTTC
CDR3aa: CASSPGVRRAYEQYF
j_gene: TRBJ2-7
abundance: NA
v_gene: TRBV27
d_gene: NA

CDR3nt: TGCGCCAGCAGCTTGTCTAGCGGGATAGGGGCAAACGAGCAGTACTTC
CDR3aa: CASSLSSGIGANEQYF
j_gene: TRBJ2-7
abundance: NA
v_gene: TRBV5-1
d_gene: TRBD2

CDR3nt: TGTGCCAGCAGCCCGGACTTCACCGGGGAGCTGTTTTTT
CDR3aa: CASSPDFTGELFF
j_gene: TRBJ2-2
abundance: NA
v_gene: TRBV27
d_gene: NA

CDR3nt: TGTGCCAGCGCCTTGACAGGGATGACTAATGAAAAACTGTTTTTT
CDR3aa: CASALTGMTNEKLFF
j_gene: TRBJ1-4
abundance: NA
v_gene: TRBV6-1
d_gene: TRBD1

CDR3nt: TGCGCCAGTCTCACCACAGGGGGCACAGCTTTCTTT
CDR3aa: CASLTTGGTAFF
j_gene: TRBJ1-1
abundance: NA
v_gene: TRBV18
d_gene: TRBD1